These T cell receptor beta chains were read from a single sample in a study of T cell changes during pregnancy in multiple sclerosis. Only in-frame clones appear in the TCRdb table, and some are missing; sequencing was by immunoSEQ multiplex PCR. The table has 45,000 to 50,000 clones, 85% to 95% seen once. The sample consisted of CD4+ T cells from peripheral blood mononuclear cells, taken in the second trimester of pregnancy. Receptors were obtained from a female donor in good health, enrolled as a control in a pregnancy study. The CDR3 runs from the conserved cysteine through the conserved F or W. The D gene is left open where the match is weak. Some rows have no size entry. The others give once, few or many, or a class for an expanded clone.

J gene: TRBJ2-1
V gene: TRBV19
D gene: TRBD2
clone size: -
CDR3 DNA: TGTGCCAGTAGCACCTCACCTAGCGGGGGGGCTGAGCAGTTCTTC
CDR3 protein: CASSTSPSGGAEQFF

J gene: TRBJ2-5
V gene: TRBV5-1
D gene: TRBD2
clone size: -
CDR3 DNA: TGCGCCAGCAGCTTGAAACTAGCGGGGGGCCAAGAGACCCAGTACTTC
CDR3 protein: CASSLKLAGGQETQYF

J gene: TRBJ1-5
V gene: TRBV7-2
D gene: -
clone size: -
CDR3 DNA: TGTGCCAGCAGCTTATCCGGGTTGGAAGGTGCCCAGCATTTT
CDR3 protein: CASSLSGLEGAQHF

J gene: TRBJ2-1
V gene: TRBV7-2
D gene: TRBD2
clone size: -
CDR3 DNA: TGTGCCAGCAGCCCACCCGGGGGGTCCTACAATGAGCAGTTCTTC
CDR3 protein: CASSPPGGSYNEQFF

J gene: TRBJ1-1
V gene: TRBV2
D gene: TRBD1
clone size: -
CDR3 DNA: TGTGCCAGCCGGGTACAGGGGTTATCCACTGAAGCTTTCTTT
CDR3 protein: CASRVQGLSTEAFF

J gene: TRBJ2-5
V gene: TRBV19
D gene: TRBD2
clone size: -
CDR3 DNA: TGTGCCAGTAGTACTAGCGGGACCCAAGAGACCCAGTACTTC
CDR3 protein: CASSTSGTQETQYF

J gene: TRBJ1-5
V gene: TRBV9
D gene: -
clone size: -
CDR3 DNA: TGTGCCAGCAGCTTGTACGGGGGTGAACAGCCCCAGCATTTT
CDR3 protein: CASSLYGGEQPQHF

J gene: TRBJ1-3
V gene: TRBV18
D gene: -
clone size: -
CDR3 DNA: TGTGCCAGCTCACCGGGTCCTAGCTCTGGAAACACCATATATTTT
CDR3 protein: CASSPGPSSGNTIYF

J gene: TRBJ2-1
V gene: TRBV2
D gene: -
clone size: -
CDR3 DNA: TGTGCCAGCACCCCGATCCGGACAGTTTCGTTCTTC
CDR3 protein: CASTPIRTVSFF

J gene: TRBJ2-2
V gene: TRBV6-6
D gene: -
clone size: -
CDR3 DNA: TGTGCCAGCAGCGGTGGGGGAGGCGGGGAGCTGTTTTTT
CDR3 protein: CASSGGGGGELFF

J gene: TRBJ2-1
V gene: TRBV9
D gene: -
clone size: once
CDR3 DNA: TGTGCCAGCAGCGTAGGGCGGTACAATGAGCAGTTCTTC
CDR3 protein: CASSVGRYNEQFF

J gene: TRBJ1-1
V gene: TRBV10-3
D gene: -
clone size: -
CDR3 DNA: TGTGCCACCTCAGGGACCAGGGGCACTGAAGCTTTCTTT
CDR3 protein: CATSGTRGTEAFF

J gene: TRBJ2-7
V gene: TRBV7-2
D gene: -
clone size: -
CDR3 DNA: TGTGCCAGCAGCTTAGAAGCCGGGCGGGGTTACGAGCAGTACTTC
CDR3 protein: CASSLEAGRGYEQYF

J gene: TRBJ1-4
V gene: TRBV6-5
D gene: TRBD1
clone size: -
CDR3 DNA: TGTGCCAGCAGTTGGACAGGCAGTAATGAAAAACTGTTTTTT
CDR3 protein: CASSWTGSNEKLFF

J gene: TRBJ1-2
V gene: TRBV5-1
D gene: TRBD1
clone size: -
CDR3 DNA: TGCGCCAGCAGCTTAATGACAGGGGAGTTAAGAAACTATGGCTACACCTTC
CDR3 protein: CASSLMTGELRNYGYTF

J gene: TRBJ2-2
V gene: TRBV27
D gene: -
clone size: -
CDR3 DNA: TGTGCCAGCAGTTTATCGGGGGGTGGGTTGACCGGGGAGCTGTTTTTT
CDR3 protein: CASSLSGGGLTGELFF

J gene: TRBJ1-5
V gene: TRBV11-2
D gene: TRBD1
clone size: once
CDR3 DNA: TGTGCCAGCAGCTTAGGGGGACAGGGTGGCCAGCCCCAGCATTTT
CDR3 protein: CASSLGGQGGQPQHF

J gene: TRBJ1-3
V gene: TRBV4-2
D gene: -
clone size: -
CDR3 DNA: TGTGCCAGCAGCCAAGACCGGGTGTCTGGAAACACCATATATTTT
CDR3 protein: CASSQDRVSGNTIYF

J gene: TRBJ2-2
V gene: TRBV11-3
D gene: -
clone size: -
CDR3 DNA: TGTGCCAGCAGCCGCAAGTCGGGGACCGGGGAGCTGTTTTTT
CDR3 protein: CASSRKSGTGELFF

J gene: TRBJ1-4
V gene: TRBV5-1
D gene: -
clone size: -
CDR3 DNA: TGCGCCAGCAGCCTTCACAGGGAAGAAAAACTGTTTTTT
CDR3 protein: CASSLHREEKLFF

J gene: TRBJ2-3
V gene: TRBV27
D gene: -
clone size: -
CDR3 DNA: TGTGCCAGCAGTTTAGGACGGGGTAGGAGCACAGATACGCAGTATTTT
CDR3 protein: CASSLGRGRSTDTQYF

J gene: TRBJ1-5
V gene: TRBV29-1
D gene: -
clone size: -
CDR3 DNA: TGCAGCGTCTCGGGTCCGTTCAATCAGCCCCAGCATTTT
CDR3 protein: CSVSGPFNQPQHF

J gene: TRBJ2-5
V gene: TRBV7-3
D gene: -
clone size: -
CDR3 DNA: TGTGCCAGCAGCTTAGGCAGTACTACTTTACAAGAGACCCAGTACTTC
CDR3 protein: CASSLGSTTLQETQYF

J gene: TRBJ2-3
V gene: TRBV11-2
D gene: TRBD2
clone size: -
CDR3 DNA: TGTGCCAGCAGCATCGGGACTAGCGGGGGAACAGATACGCAGTATTTT
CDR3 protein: CASSIGTSGGTDTQYF

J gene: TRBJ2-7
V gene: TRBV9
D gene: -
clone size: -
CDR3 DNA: TGTGCCAGCAGCACTGGAGACCCTTTCGGCGAGCAGTACTTC
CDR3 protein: CASSTGDPFGEQYF

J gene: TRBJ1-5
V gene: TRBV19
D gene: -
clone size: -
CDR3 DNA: TGTGCCAGTAGTAAACAGCTTAATCAGCCCCAGCATTTT
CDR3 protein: CASSKQLNQPQHF

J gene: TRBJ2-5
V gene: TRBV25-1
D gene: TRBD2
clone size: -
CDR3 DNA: TGTGCCAGCAGTGAAAGGCCCAGCGGGGGTCGGGAGACCCAGTACTTC
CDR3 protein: CASSERPSGGRETQYF

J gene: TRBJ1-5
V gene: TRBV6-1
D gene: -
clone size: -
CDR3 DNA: TGTGCCAGCAGTGGAGAGGGTCGTCAGCCCCAGCATTTT
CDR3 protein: CASSGEGRQPQHF

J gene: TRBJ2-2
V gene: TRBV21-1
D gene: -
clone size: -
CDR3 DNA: TGTGCCAGCAGCACCCTTAGCGGGGGCCATTGGAGCGGGGAGCTGTTTTTT
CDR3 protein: CASSTLSGGHWSGELFF

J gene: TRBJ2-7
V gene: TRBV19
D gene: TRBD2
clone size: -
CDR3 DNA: TGTGCCAGTAGTTCCAGTCTAGCGGGGGGCCTATTAACCCACTACGAGCAGTACTTC
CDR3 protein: CASSSSLAGGLLTHYEQYF

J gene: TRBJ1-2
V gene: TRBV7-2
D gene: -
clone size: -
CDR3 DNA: TGTGCCAGCAGCCCAGGACAGCCCTATGGCTACACCTTC
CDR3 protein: CASSPGQPYGYTF

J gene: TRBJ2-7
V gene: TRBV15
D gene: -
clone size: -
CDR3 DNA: TGTGCCACCAGCCGTCCCGGAGGATTGGAGAGCTCCTACGAGCAGTACTTC
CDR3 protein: CATSRPGGLESSYEQYF

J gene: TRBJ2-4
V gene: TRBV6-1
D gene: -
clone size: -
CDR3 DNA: TGTGCCAGCAGTGAATTCAGACTTAAAAACATTCAGTACTTC
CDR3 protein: CASSEFRLKNIQYF

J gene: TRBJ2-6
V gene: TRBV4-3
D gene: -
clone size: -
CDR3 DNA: TGCGCCAGCAGCCAAGAGAGACAGCGCAACGTCCTGACTTTC
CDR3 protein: CASSQERQRNVLTF

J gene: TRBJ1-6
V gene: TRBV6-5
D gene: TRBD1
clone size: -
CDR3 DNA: TGTGCCAGCACCCCGACAGGGGATCAATCACCCCTCCACTTT
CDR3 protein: CASTPTGDQSPLHF

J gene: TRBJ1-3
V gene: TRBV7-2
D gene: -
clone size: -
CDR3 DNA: TGTGCCAGCAGCTTATCCAAGGGCGGGTTTGGAAACACCATATATTTT
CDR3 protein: CASSLSKGGFGNTIYF

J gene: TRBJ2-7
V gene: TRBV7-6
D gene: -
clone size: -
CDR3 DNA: TGTGCCAGCAGCCCCGGGCCCAGCGGTGGCTACGAGCAGTACTTC
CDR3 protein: CASSPGPSGGYEQYF

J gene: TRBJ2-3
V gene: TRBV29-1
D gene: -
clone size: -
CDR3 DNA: TGCAGCGTTGCCAGAGATACGCAGTATTTT
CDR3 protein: CSVARDTQYF

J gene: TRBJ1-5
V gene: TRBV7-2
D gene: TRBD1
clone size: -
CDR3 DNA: TGTGCCAGCAGCTTAGGGGGACAGCCTAATCAGCCCCAGCATTTT
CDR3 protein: CASSLGGQPNQPQHF

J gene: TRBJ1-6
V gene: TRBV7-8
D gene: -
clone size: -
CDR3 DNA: TGTGCCAGCAGCTTGTCGGGGGTCCGGAGTTCACCCCTCCACTTT
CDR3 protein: CASSLSGVRSSPLHF

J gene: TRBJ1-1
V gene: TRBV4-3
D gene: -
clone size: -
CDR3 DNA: TGCGCCAGCAGCCAGGGGGCGGCAGGGTTGATCACTGAAGCTTTCTTT
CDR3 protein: CASSQGAAGLITEAFF

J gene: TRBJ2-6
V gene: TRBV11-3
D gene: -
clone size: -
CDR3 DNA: TGTGCCAGCAGCTTGCGCGGCCAGGGTATTATGGGGTCTGGGGCCAACGTCCTGACTTTC
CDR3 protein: CASSLRGQGIMGSGANVLTF